Shown below are 9 T cell receptor beta chains from a single sample sequenced in a study of identical twins. A single record per CDR3 protein comes from TCRdb applying MiXCR to the 5' RACE reads. The sample records approximately 230,000 distinct CDR3 sequences, approximately 5.9% being singletons. The sample also formed part of further work on T cells expressing NK-cell markers.

Specimen: CD8+ T cells sorted from blood. Source of these receptors: a woman between 18 and 29 years old in good health.

This clonotype was counted only a few times. The chain links TRBV20-1 to TRBJ1-2; 7 bases map to TRBD1. This CDR3 contains 13 residues. V lost 5 bases to trimming and J lost 6 bases; unmatched junction nucleotides: 9. Per germline, CDR1 DFQATT and CDR2 SNEGSKA (reference sequence). CDR3 nucleotides: TGCAGTGCTCCAGGGGGGGGGTCGAATGGCTACACCTTC. Its translation: CSAPGGGSNGYTF.

The chain employs TRBV12-5 and TRBJ2-3; 7 bases fit TRBD2. Losses at the gene ends were 10 bases for V and 6 bases for J; bases not matched to a gene: 7. CDR1 is LGHNT, CDR2 FRNRAP, per germline. This CDR3 comprises 12 residues. The CDR3 loop reads CATAGEADTQYF. As DNA, the CDR3 is TGTGCTACGGCGGGAGAGGCGGATACGCAGTATTTT.

This clonotype showed up just a few times. This rearrangement joins TRBV27 to TRBJ2-3; D is ambiguous. The ends were cut back, 1 base at V and 3 bases at J, with 14 bases in the middle. CDR1 and CDR2 (germline): MNHEY, SMNVEV (reference sequence). CDR3 length: 16 amino acids. The CDR3 bases are TGTGCCAGCAGTTTATATGGGGATTTACCTACAGATACGCAGTATTTT. Encoded protein: CASSLYGDLPTDTQYF.

The genes are TRBV5-6 and TRBJ1-5; 7 bases fit TRBD1. J gave up 6 bases and V 7 bases, and 7 bases lay outside the gene matches. Germline CDR1 and CDR2: SGHDT and YYEEEE. CDR3 length equals 13 residues. CDR3 nucleotides: TGTGCCAGCTCGGGAGGGGGCGGTCAGCCCCAGCATTTT. Its protein product is CASSGGGGQPQHF.

A note on this clonotype: It may be a read error: a sequence one base away is much more abundant. The J gene is TRBJ2-1, the V gene TRBV25-1; D is uncertain. Germline lookup yields CDR1 MGHDK and CDR2 SYGVNS. The CDR3 loop spans 11 amino acids. In DNA form, the CDR3 reads TGTGCCAGCACTACATCCAATGATCAGTTCTTC. It specifies CASTTSNDQFF.

The V call is TRBV29-1, the J call TRBJ1-2; maybe TRBD1 (6 bases). This CDR3 has 13 amino acids. Germline loops: CDR1 SQVTM, CDR2 ANQGSEA. V was cut by 7 bases and J by 5 bases, with 17 bases left in between. The CDR3 DNA sequence: TGCAGCGCTCCCCGCGCCAGGGGATATGGCTACACCTTC. Residues: CSAPRARGYGYTF.

The table lists this clonotype with a few counts. The J gene is TRBJ2-1, the V gene TRBV5-4; TRBD2 agrees at 8 bases. Germline V gives CDR1 SGHNT, CDR2 YYREEE (reference sequence). Trimming at V came to 2 bases and at J to 8 bases, leaving 12 bases not matched to a gene. The CDR3 covers 16 residues. The DNA for the CDR3 is TGTGCCAGCAGCTTACTATATAGCGGGGACGGTGATGAGCAGTTCTTC. Its translation: CASSLLYSGDGDEQFF.

This clonotype has only a few counts. The rearrangement links TRBV27 to TRBJ2-2, with 8 bases aligning to TRBD1. Germline V gives CDR1 MNHEY, CDR2 SMNVEV (reference sequence). V shed 5 bases and J 6 bases; nucleotides not matched to a gene: 5. This CDR3 has 14 residues. CDR3: CASSELTGAGELFF. In nucleotides, the CDR3 is TGTGCCAGCAGTGAACTGACAGGGGCCGGGGAGCTGTTTTTT.

The chain recombines TRBV19 with TRBJ1-1; possible D gene TRBD1, 5 bases. V was trimmed by 6 bases and J by 5 bases, leaving 13 bases between them. The CDR3 sequence is 13 residues long. Germline-derived CDR1 and CDR2 are LNHDA and SQIVND (reference sequence). The CDR3 DNA follows: TGTGCCAGTAGGATGGGAAGGGGAACTGAAGCTTTCTTT. This encodes CASRMGRGTEAFF.